Following are 16 T cell receptor beta chains from one sample sequenced in a study of blood T cells in healthy people across ages. A J-beta primer mix and a sample-barcoded 5' primer were used in a second PCR of about 7 to 12 cycles. In TCRdb, the 5' RACE reads were re-called with MiXCR into one record per CDR3 protein. The sample lists 1.6 million or so distinct CDR3 sequences, 34% occurring once. Source material: blood. These receptors were taken from a woman aged 25 to 39 in good health.

J is TRBJ2-3 and V is TRBV18; D is uncertain. Trimming stripped 0 bases from V and 1 base from J, with 5 bases between. This CDR3 contains 14 residues. Germline CDR1 is KGHSH and CDR2 is LQKENI. The CDR3 is CASSPPEGTDTQYF. The DNA for the CDR3 is TGTGCCAGCTCACCACCTGAGGGCACAGATACGCAGTATTTT.

This chain connects TRBV15 to TRBJ1-2; possibly TRBD1 for D (6 bases). Between the trimmed V and J ends, which lost 0 bases and 0 bases, there was a span of 17 bases. Germline V gene data show CDR1 as LNHNV and CDR2 as YYDKDF (reference sequence). The CDR3 totals 18 residues. CDR3 residues: CATSRDLGGGTSNYGYTF. The CDR3 DNA is TGTGCCACCAGCAGAGATCTAGGAGGGGGAACCTCTAACTATGGCTACACCTTC.

There are a few counts of this clonotype. V and J are TRBV20-1 and TRBJ1-1, with D tentatively TRBD1 (5 bases). V dropped 3 bases and J dropped 1 base, with 12 bases sitting between them. From germline, CDR1 is DFQATT and CDR2 SNEGSKA (reference sequence). CDR3 length: 14 amino acids. The CDR3 region has the DNA TGCAGTGCTAGTGAACTTACAGGGAACACTGAAGCTTTCTTT. It translates to CSASELTGNTEAFF.

The CDR3 loop is CASSLAYTIGWRNQETQYF. The CDR3 nucleotides read TGTGCCAGCAGTTTGGCCTACACTATTGGGTGGCGGAACCAAGAGACCCAGTACTTC. The chain joins TRBV28 to TRBJ2-5; D is ambiguous. CDR1 and CDR2 from the germline V gene are MDHEN and SYDVKM. V lost 3 bases and J 0 bases, leaving 23 bases between the germline ends. This CDR3 is 19 amino acids long.

The V gene is TRBV4-1, the J gene TRBJ2-1; TRBD2 aligns across 12 bases. Germline CDR1 and CDR2: MGHRA and YSYEKL. The CDR3 totals 20 residues. V shed 3 bases, J shed 8 bases, and the junction held 20 bases outside the gene matches. The chain's CDR3 is CASSHERSVMSSGREYEQFF. For the CDR3, the DNA is TGCGCCAGCAGCCACGAGAGATCGGTGATGTCTAGCGGGAGGGAGTATGAGCAGTTCTTC.

The chain joins TRBV6-5 to TRBJ1-6; maybe TRBD1 (5 bases). CDR1 MNHEY and CDR2 SVGAGI come from the germline V gene. Between the trimmed V and J ends, which lost 6 bases and 7 bases, there was a span of 10 bases. The CDR3 sequence is 13 residues long. As DNA, the CDR3 is TGTGCCAGCAGACGAGGGGAGAATTCACCCCTCCACTTT. It translates to CASRRGENSPLHF.

The rearrangement links TRBV4-1 to TRBJ1-2; 11 bases fit TRBD1. CDR1 MGHRA and CDR2 YSYEKL come from the germline V gene. There are 16 residues in the CDR3. With 2 bases clipped from V and 7 bases from J, the junction kept 9 bases outside the gene matches. CDR3 nucleotide sequence: TGCGCCAGCAGCCAACCCAGGGGACAGGGGGGTCTTGGCTACACCTTC. It specifies CASSQPRGQGGLGYTF.

This clonotype was counted only a few times. The V call is TRBV2, the J call TRBJ2-3; D is unresolved. This CDR3 has 11 residues. V was pared by 3 bases and J by 8 bases, with 6 bases between. In germline, CDR1 is SNHLY, CDR2 FYNNEI. The CDR3: CASSERSTQYF. The CDR3 nucleotides read TGTGCCAGCAGTGAGCGGAGTACGCAGTATTTT.

This clonotype was picked up a small number of times. The rearrangement links TRBV7-9 to TRBJ2-1, with TRBD2 matching 12 bases. This CDR3 is built from 17 residues. The ends lost 0 bases at V and 6 bases at J; junction bases unmatched: 6. Germline assignment: CDR1 SEHNR and CDR2 FQNEAQ (reference sequence). The CDR3 bases are TGTGCCAGCAGCTTAGCCCCGACTAGCGGGGGACTCAATGAGCAGTTCTTC. It specifies CASSLAPTSGGLNEQFF.

V is TRBV7-9 and J is TRBJ2-1; 7 bases map to TRBD1. The V gene end was trimmed by 1 base and the J gene end by 3 bases; junction bases not matched to a gene: 6. Germline-derived CDR1 and CDR2 are SEHNR and FQNEAQ (reference sequence). The CDR3 loop spans 16 amino acids. The CDR3 loop reads CASSLGLQGLYNEQFF. The CDR3 DNA is TGTGCCAGCAGCTTAGGGTTACAGGGGCTCTACAATGAGCAGTTCTTC. Full variable domain (missing parts from reference TRBV7-9 and TRBJ2-1): DTGVSQNPRHKITKRGQNVTFRCDPISEHNRLYWYRQTLGQGPEFLTYFQNEAQLEKSRLLSDRFSAERPKGSFSTLEIQRTEQGDSAMYLCASSLGLQGLYNEQFFGPGTRLTVL.

In this sample, this clonotype turned up a few times. This sequence joins TRBV7-2 and TRBJ1-1; D uncertain. Trimming removed 1 base at V and 5 bases at J, with 11 bases between. CDR3 length: 14 amino acids. The germline gives CDR1 SGHTA, CDR2 FQGNSA. The CDR3 reads CASSLGGSVTEAFF. CDR3 nucleotides: TGTGCCAGCAGCTTAGGGGGTTCGGTAACTGAAGCTTTCTTT.

The chain recombines TRBV18 with TRBJ1-5, with unresolved D. The germline V gene encodes CDR1 KGHSH and CDR2 LQKENI. V was cut by 2 bases and J by 9 bases, with 20 bases left in between. The CDR3 is 16 residues long. Written as DNA, the CDR3 is TGTGCCAGCTCACCAGGTAGGGAGTCCGTGGGAACGCCCCAGCATTTT. It translates to CASSPGRESVGTPQHF.

This clonotype was counted ten times or more. The rearrangement uses TRBV20-1 and TRBJ2-7; D perhaps matches TRBD1 (6 bases). The CDR3 runs to 13 residues. Trimming shortened V by 5 bases and J by 5 bases, and 16 bases separated the two germline ends. CDR1 DFQATT and CDR2 SNEGSKA come from the germline V gene (reference sequence). As DNA, the CDR3 is TGCAGTGCTGATTGGGGGAACAGGGACGAGCAGTACTTC. This encodes CSADWGNRDEQYF.

This clonotype was recorded once. This CDR3 reads CASSYRAHEQYF. CDR3 coding DNA: TGTGCCAGCAGTTACAGGGCACATGAGCAGTACTTC. The genes are TRBV12-3 or TRBV12-4 and TRBJ2-7; tentative D call: TRBD1 (6 bases). V was pared by 4 bases and J by 7 bases, with 11 bases between. The CDR3 is 12 amino acids.

This clonotype was picked up a small number of times. This chain links TRBV12-3 or TRBV12-4 with TRBJ2-1; D ambiguous. This CDR3 contains 14 residues. The V end was cut by 3 bases, the J end by 8 bases, with 14 bases between. The CDR3, as DNA: TGTGCCAGCAGTTTGTTACAGCTGTGGGATGAGCAGTTCTTC. It yields the protein CASSLLQLWDEQFF.

DNA of the CDR3: TGTGCCACCAGCAGCCGGCTGCGGGGGGGCTACACCTTC. This gives the protein CATSSRLRGGYTF. The rearrangement uses TRBV15 and TRBJ1-2, with D maybe TRBD1 (5 bases). The V gene lost 3 bases and the J gene lost 8 bases, with 13 bases spanning the gap. Germline values: CDR1 LNHNV, CDR2 YYDKDF (reference sequence). The CDR3 covers 13 residues.